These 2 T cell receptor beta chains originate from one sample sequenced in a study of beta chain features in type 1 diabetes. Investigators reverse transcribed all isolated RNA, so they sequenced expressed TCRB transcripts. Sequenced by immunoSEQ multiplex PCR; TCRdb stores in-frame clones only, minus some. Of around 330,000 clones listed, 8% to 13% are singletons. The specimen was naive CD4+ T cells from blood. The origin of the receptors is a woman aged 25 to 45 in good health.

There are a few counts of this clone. The CDR3 nucleotides read TGTGCCAGCAGCCGATCAGGGGCAGATACGCAGTATTTT. Its translation: CASSRSGADTQYF. V usage is TRBV27 and J usage is TRBJ2-3; perhaps TRBD1 as D (6 bases). Germline V gene lookup returns CDR1 MNHEY and CDR2 SMNVEV (reference sequence). The CDR3 consists of 13 residues. V was clipped by 6 bases and J by 4 bases, with 11 bases between them.

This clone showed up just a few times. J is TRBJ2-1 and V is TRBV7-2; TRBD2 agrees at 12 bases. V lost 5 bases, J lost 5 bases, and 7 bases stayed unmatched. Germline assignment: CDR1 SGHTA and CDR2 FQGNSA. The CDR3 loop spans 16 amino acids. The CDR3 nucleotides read TGTGCCAGCAGCCGATTGGGACTAGCGGGTAACAATGAGCAGTTCTTC. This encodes CASSRLGLAGNNEQFF.